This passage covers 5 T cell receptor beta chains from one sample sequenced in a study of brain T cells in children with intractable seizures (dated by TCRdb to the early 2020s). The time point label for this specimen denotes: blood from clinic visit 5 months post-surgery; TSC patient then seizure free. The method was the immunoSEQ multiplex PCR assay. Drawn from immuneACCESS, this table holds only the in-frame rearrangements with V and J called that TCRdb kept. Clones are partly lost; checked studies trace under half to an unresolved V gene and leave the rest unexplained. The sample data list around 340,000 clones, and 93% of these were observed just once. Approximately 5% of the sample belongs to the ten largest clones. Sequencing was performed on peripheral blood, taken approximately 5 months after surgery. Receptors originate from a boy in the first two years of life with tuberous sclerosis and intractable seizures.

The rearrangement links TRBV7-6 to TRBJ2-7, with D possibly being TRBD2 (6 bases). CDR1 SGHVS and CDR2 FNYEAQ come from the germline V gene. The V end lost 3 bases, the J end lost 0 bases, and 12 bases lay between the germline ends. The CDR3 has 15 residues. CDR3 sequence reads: CASSFEDGSSYEQYF. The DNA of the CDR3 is TGTGCCAGCAGCTTCGAGGACGGGAGCTCCTACGAGCAGTACTTC.

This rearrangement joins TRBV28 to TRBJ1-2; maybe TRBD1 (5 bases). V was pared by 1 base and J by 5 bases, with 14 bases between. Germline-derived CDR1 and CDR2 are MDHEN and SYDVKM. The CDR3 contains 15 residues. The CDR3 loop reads CASSLLGGRFYGYTF. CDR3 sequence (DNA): TGTGCCAGCAGTTTATTGGGGGGACGATTTTATGGCTACACCTTC.

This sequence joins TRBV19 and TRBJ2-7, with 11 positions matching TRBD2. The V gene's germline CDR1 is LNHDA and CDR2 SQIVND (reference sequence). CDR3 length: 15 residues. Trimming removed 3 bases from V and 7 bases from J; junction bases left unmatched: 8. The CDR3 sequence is CASSMVAGGPGEQYF. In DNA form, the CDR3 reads TGTGCCAGTAGTATGGTAGCGGGAGGGCCAGGGGAGCAGTACTTC.

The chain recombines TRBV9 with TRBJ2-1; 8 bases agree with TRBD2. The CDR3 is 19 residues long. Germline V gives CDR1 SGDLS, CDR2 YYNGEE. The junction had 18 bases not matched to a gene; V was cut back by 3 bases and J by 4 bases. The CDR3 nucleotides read TGTGCCAGCAGCGCAACAGGTAAAGTAACTAGCGGACTTTACAATGAGCAGTTCTTC. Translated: CASSATGKVTSGLYNEQFF. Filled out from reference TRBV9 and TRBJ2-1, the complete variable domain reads DSGVTQTPKHLITATGQRVTLRCSPRSGDLSVYWYQQSLDQGLQFLIQYYNGEERAKGNILERFSAQQFPDLHSELNLSSLELGDSALYFCASSATGKVTSGLYNEQFFGPGTRLTVL.

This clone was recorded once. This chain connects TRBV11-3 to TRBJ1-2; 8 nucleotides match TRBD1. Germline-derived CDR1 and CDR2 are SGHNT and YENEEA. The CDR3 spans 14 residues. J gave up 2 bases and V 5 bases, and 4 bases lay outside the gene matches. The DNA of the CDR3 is TGTGCCAGCAGCCCGAGGACAGGGAACTATGGCTACACCTTC. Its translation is CASSPRTGNYGYTF.